These T cell receptor beta chains were read from a single sample in a study of ipilimumab plus nivolumab after autologous stem cell transplantation. The method was immunoSEQ multiplex PCR; TCRdb's version includes in-frame clones alone and lacks a portion of them. The table records some 14,000 clones, approximately 74% of them present only once. Sequenced material: PBMCs, taken in a trial of ipilimumab plus nivolumab as post-transplant consolidation. The receptors derive from a male donor with primary mediastinal lymphoma. The CDR3 runs from the conserved cysteine through the conserved F or W. The D gene is left open where the match is weak. A clone size is listed for some rows: how often the clone was seen (once, few, many), or a class if it is expanded.

size: few
J: TRBJ1-4
D: NA
V: TRBV28
CDR3: CASSLPIVGGDFTEKLFF
DNA: TGTGCCAGCAGCCTGCCGATAGTCGGGGGAGACTTTACCGAAAAACTGTTTTTT

size: few
J: TRBJ2-5
D: NA
V: TRBV11-1
CDR3: CASSPEEGWYQETQYF
DNA: TGTGCCAGCAGCCCGGAGGAGGGATGGTACCAAGAGACCCAGTACTTC

size: NA
J: TRBJ2-3
D: NA
V: TRBV6-5
CDR3: CASSATSTRGTQYF
DNA: TGTGCCAGCAGTGCAACCTCGACTAGAGGTACGCAGTATTTT

size: NA
J: TRBJ2-2
D: NA
V: TRBV18
CDR3: CASSPGGRSTGELFF
DNA: TGTGCCAGCTCACCCGGGGGCAGAAGCACCGGGGAGCTGTTTTTT

size: NA
J: TRBJ2-2
D: NA
V: TRBV7-3
CDR3: CASSLKIPTTGELFF
DNA: TGTGCCAGCAGCTTGAAGATTCCGACCACCGGGGAGCTGTTTTTT

size: NA
J: TRBJ1-4
D: NA
V: TRBV9
CDR3: CASSANYRADEKLFF
DNA: TGTGCCAGCAGCGCGAATTACAGGGCGGACGAAAAACTGTTTTTT

size: NA
J: TRBJ1-1
D: NA
V: TRBV19
CDR3: CASRVDLNTEAFF
DNA: TGTGCCAGTAGGGTGGATCTGAACACTGAAGCTTTCTTT

size: NA
J: TRBJ2-7
D: NA
V: TRBV14
CDR3: CASSQGADHPSYEQYF
DNA: TGTGCCAGCAGCCAAGGGGCCGACCACCCTTCCTACGAGCAGTACTTC

size: few
J: TRBJ2-7
D: TRBD1
V: TRBV6-4
CDR3: CARIPGTGEKYF
DNA: TGTGCCAGGATTCCCGGGACAGGGGAGAAGTACTTC

size: NA
J: TRBJ1-5
D: TRBD1
V: TRBV5-5
CDR3: CASSVTGGRQPQHF
DNA: TGTGCCAGCAGCGTGACAGGGGGCCGGCAGCCCCAGCATTTT

size: once
J: TRBJ2-5
D: NA
V: TRBV21-1
CDR3: CASSPGHRETQYF
DNA: TGTGCCAGCAGTCCGGGACACCGAGAGACCCAGTACTTC

size: once
J: TRBJ2-1
D: NA
V: TRBV6-6
CDR3: CASFPRQFSYNEQFF
DNA: TGTGCCAGCTTCCCCAGACAGTTCTCCTACAATGAGCAGTTCTTC

size: NA
J: TRBJ2-5
D: NA
V: TRBV2
CDR3: CASSEAYHRETQYF
DNA: TGTGCCAGCAGTGAAGCTTACCACCGGGAGACCCAGTACTTC

size: few
J: TRBJ2-1
D: NA
V: TRBV30
CDR3: CAWSPRQGLGNEQFF
DNA: TGTGCCTGGAGCCCAAGGCAGGGCCTAGGCAATGAGCAGTTCTTC

size: NA
J: TRBJ2-1
D: NA
V: TRBV7-7
CDR3: CASSFGRDNEQFF
DNA: TGTGCTAGCAGCTTCGGAAGAGACAATGAGCAGTTCTTC

size: NA
J: TRBJ1-1
D: NA
V: TRBV30
CDR3: CAWSVGGIGDTEAFF
DNA: TGTGCCTGGAGTGTGGGGGGCATAGGGGACACTGAAGCTTTCTTT

size: NA
J: TRBJ2-1
D: NA
V: TRBV2
CDR3: CASSERRGVYNEQFF
DNA: TGTGCCAGCAGTGAGCGCAGGGGAGTCTACAATGAGCAGTTCTTC